These 6 T cell receptor beta chains were sequenced from one sample in a study of cytomegalovirus exposure and HLA in healthy donors. 60 Vbeta and 13 Jbeta primers were used in PCR. Sequencing used immunoSEQ multiplex PCR; TCRdb keeps in-frame clones, though not all of them. Of 150,000 to 170,000 clones in the sample, roughly 83% were seen once. The sample taken for sequencing was PBMCs. The receptor source for this set is a man aged 25-45 years in good health and CMV-seropositive.

This chain connects TRBV27 to TRBJ2-2; D possibly corresponds to TRBD2 (5 bases). Trimming shortened V by 3 bases and J by 5 bases, and 10 bases separated the two germline ends. The CDR3 extends over 14 amino acids. Germline V gene lookup returns CDR1 MNHEY and CDR2 SMNVEV (reference sequence). The DNA of the CDR3 is TGTGCCAGCAGTTTGAGGGAGAAAACCGGGGAGCTGTTTTTT. This sequence encodes CASSLREKTGELFF.

The chain recombines TRBV15 with TRBJ2-1, with 10 positions matching TRBD2. This CDR3 spans 16 amino acids. V lost 3 bases to trimming and J lost 0 bases; unmatched junction nucleotides: 2. CDR1 and CDR2 (germline): LNHNV, YYDKDF (reference sequence). This CDR3 is CATSRERGGSYNEQFF. CDR3 nucleotide sequence: TGTGCCACCAGCAGGGAGCGGGGGGGCTCCTACAATGAGCAGTTCTTC.

In the case of this clone: This CDR3 is also generated by other DNA sequences in the sample. The chain is built from TRBV7-2 and TRBJ1-1, with D uncertain. In germline, CDR1 is SGHTA, CDR2 FQGNSA. The length of the CDR3 is 12 residues. V was shortened by 5 bases and J by 2 bases, with 6 bases between the two germline ends. This CDR3 reads CASSLLNTEAFF. CDR3 nucleotide sequence: TGTGCCAGCAGCCTACTCAACACTGAAGCTTTCTTT.

The chain couples TRBV28 to TRBJ1-2, with unresolved D. CDR1 is MDHEN, CDR2 SYDVKM, per germline. V lost 0 bases to trimming and J lost 4 bases, with 9 bases between them. CDR3 length: 14 residues. In nucleotides, the CDR3 is TGTGCCAGCAGTTTATGGGAGGGCGGCTATGGCTACACCTTC. Its translation is CASSLWEGGYGYTF.

The V and J genes are TRBV7-9 and TRBJ1-1; 8 positions agree with TRBD1. Trimming at V came to 5 bases and at J to 5 bases, leaving 16 bases not matched to a gene. This CDR3 contains 17 residues. Germline lookup yields CDR1 SEHNR and CDR2 FQNEAQ (reference sequence). The CDR3 region is CASSAKPYRTGWTEAFF. In nucleotides, the CDR3 is TGTGCCAGCAGCGCAAAACCCTACAGGACAGGGTGGACTGAAGCTTTCTTT. The whole variable domain, remainder taken from reference TRBV7-9 and TRBJ1-1, is DTGVSQNPRHKITKRGQNVTFRCDPISEHNRLYWYRQTLGQGPEFLTYFQNEAQLEKSRLLSDRFSAERPKGSFSTLEIQRTEQGDSAMYLCASSAKPYRTGWTEAFFGQGTRLTVV.

J is TRBJ1-2 and V is TRBV7-2; D is ambiguous. CDR1 is SGHTA, CDR2 FQGNSA, per germline. The length of the CDR3 is 15 residues. Trimming shortened V by 6 bases and J by 0 bases, and 14 bases separated the two germline ends. The CDR3 DNA sequence: TGTGCCAGCAGGCTAGAAGGCAGCTCTAACTATGGCTACACCTTC. Its translation is CASRLEGSSNYGYTF.